The source of this TCR beta chain is a study of memory CD4+ T cells and cytomegalovirus serostatus. The sort gate was single viable CD3+CD4+CD8-CD45RO+ cells for memory CD4+ T cells. This CDR3 is 16 amino acids long. Germline V CDR1 and CDR2: SGHAT, FQNNGV. The V and J ends lost 1 base and 0 bases, in that order; junction bases with no gene match: 4. Here immunoSEQ multiplex PCR was the method, and the copy in TCRdb shows in-frame clones only, minus some. The sample holds 45,000 to 50,000 clones, around 80% seen once. This chain connects TRBV11-2 to TRBJ1-1, with 8 positions matching TRBD1. This clonotype was obtained from an adult in good health and CMV-seronegative. Material for sequencing was memory CD4+ T cells from blood. CDR3: CASSLVQGAMNTEAFF. CDR3 in DNA: TGTGCCAGCAGCTTAGTCCAGGGGGCGATGAACACTGAAGCTTTCTTT.